This note documents a single T cell receptor beta chain sequence. Its antigen is not known. At one end, the junction sequence differs from germline, possibly due to a read error. This entry comes from a study of T and B cells in COVID-19 patients. Study as a whole: Blood was sampled from COVID-19 patients who were either actively infected or recovered.

Points from the study as a whole: Early severe-case samples and blood from mildly ill patients during symptoms were in short supply. Patients with COVID-19 reportedly showed strongly skewed T cell receptor beta variable and joining gene usage. Highly clonal in active COVID-19, TRB repertoires exceeded healthy-donor diversity and richness at recovery.

Each TRB amplification used roughly 230-550 ng of genomic DNA from blood. Multiplex PCR with BIOMED2 TRB-A/B primer pools amplified TRB rearrangements. Each CDR3 protein gets one entry after TCRdb re-called the multiplex PCR reads with MiXCR. The sample has thousands of distinct CDR3 sequences; around 30% are singletons. This TCR derives from a human donor with active COVID-19. The specimen sequenced was blood.

The CDR3 spells CASSLDRSATDTQYF. Written as DNA, the CDR3 is TGCGCCAGCAGCTTGGATCGGTCAGCCACAGATACGCAGTATTTT. The V call is TRBV5-6, the J call TRBJ2-3; D is unclear. The germline V gene has CDR1 SGHDT and CDR2 YYEEEE. The CDR3 is 15 amino acids.